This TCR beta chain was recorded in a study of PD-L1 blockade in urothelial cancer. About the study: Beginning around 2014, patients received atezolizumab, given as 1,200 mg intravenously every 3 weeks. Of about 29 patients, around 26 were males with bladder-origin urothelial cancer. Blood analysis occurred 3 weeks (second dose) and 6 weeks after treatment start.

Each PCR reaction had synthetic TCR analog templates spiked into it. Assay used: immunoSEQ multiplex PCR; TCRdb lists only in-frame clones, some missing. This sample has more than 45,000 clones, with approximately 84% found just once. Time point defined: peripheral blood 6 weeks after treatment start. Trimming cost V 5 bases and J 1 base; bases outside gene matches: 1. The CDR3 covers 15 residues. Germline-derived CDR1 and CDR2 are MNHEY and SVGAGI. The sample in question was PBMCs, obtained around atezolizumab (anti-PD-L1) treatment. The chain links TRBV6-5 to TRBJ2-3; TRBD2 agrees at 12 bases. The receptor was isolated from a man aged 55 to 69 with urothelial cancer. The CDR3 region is CASSRTSGGTDTQYF. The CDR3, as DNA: TGTGCCAGCAGTCGGACTAGCGGGGGCACAGATACGCAGTATTTT.